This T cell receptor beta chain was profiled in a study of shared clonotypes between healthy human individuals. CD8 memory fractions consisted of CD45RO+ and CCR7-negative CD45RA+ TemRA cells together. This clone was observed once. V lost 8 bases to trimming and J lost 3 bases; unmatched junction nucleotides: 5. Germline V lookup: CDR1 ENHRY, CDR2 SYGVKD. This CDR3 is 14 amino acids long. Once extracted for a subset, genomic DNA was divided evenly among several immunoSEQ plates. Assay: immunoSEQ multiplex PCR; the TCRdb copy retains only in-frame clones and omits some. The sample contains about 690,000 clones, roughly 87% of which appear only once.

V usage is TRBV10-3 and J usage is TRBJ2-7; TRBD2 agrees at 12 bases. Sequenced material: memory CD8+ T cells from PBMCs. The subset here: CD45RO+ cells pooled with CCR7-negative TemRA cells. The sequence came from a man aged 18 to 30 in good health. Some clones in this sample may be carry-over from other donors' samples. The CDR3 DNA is TGTGCCATCGCCTGGACTAGCGGGAACTACGAGCAGTACTTC. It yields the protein CAIAWTSGNYEQYF.